Listed below are T cell receptor beta chains from one sample, sequenced in a study of T cell changes during pregnancy in multiple sclerosis. Some clones are missing from TCRdb's copy, which holds only in-frame ones; the method was immunoSEQ multiplex PCR. The sample holds about 70,000 clones, 94% seen once. This specimen was peripheral blood, taken in the third trimester of pregnancy. The receptors here all came from a female donor with multiple sclerosis, enrolled in a pregnancy study. Both conserved end residues are part of each CDR3. D genes are given only for firm matches. Rows may omit the clone size; those that give it use once, few, many or a size class.

cdr3_nt | cdr3_aa | clone_size | j_call | v_call | d_call
TGTGCCAGCAGTTACGGGACATCCAAAAACATTCAGTACTTC | CASSYGTSKNIQYF | . | TRBJ2-4 | TRBV6-5 | .
TGTGCCAGCAGCGCAGACACCCAAGGGTCCAGGGTTGAAGCTTTCTTT | CASSADTQGSRVEAFF | . | TRBJ1-1 | TRBV9 | .
TGCGCCAGCAGCTTGGTTCGGACAGGGGGCCTCTCGGAGACCCAGTACTTC | CASSLVRTGGLSETQYF | . | TRBJ2-5 | TRBV5-1 | TRBD1
TGTGCCTGGATGGGTCCAGGGTTCTCCTACGAGCAGTACTTC | CAWMGPGFSYEQYF | once | TRBJ2-7 | TRBV30 | .
TGTGCCAGCAGCTTATCCCCAGGGGAGCCCCTTTCACCCCTCCACTTT | CASSLSPGEPLSPLHF | . | TRBJ1-6 | TRBV7-2 | .
TGCGCCAGCAGCTTGGTGTCGGAGACCCAGTACTTC | CASSLVSETQYF | . | TRBJ2-5 | TRBV5-1 | .
TGTGCCAGCAGTTACGTTGCGGGGGGCCCCTGGGCGCAGTATTTT | CASSYVAGGPWAQYF | . | TRBJ2-3 | TRBV6-5 | TRBD2
TGTGCCAGCAGAAGGACAGGGGATACCGGGGAGCTGTTTTTT | CASRRTGDTGELFF | . | TRBJ2-2 | TRBV9 | TRBD1
TGTGCCAGCAGTGAACAGGCTGGGGCCAACGTCCTGACTTTC | CASSEQAGANVLTF | . | TRBJ2-6 | TRBV6-4 | .
TGTGCCAGCACCCTTAGGACAGCCTTCAATTCACCCCTCCACTTT | CASTLRTAFNSPLHF | few | TRBJ1-6 | TRBV5-5 | .
TGTGCCAGCAGTCGTAGCGGGGAGTACAATGAGCAGTTCTTC | CASSRSGEYNEQFF | once | TRBJ2-1 | TRBV6-4 | TRBD2
TGTGCCAGCAGCTTAAACGCGGGGGAATACGAGCAGTACTTC | CASSLNAGEYEQYF | . | TRBJ2-7 | TRBV7-6 | TRBD2
TGTGCCATCAGTACGCAGGTAAAGAACACTGAAGCTTTCTTT | CAISTQVKNTEAFF | . | TRBJ1-1 | TRBV10-3 | .
TGTGCCAGCAGCTCACAGGGTGGGGACTACGAGCAGTACTTC | CASSSQGGDYEQYF | . | TRBJ2-7 | TRBV7-2 | .